What follows are 28 T cell receptor beta chains derived from one specimen sequenced in a study of T cells after yellow fever vaccination (dated by TCRdb to between 2018 and 2020). The treatment or condition label on this specimen signifies: live attenuated yellow fever vaccine strain. Libraries were constructed by 5' RACE. Sequencer: Illumina NovaSeq 6000. TCRdb reprocessing: public reads trimmed at Q25 with fastp, clones called with MiXCR, in-frame beta chains kept. A single entry per CDR3 protein holds the most common genes and DNA from its merged rows. Across this sample there are a few hundred thousand distinct CDR3 sequences, with approximately 5.2% seen only once. Around 3.5% of the sample is taken by the ten largest. The specimen comprised CD4+ T cells sorted from PBMCs, sampled on the day of the yellow fever booster vaccination. These receptors originate from a man aged 18 to 30 who received the YFV17D yellow fever vaccine.

V is TRBV20-1 and J is TRBJ2-3; unclear D gene. The ends were cut back, 3 bases at V and 1 base at J, with 8 bases in the middle. The germline gives CDR1 DFQATT, CDR2 SNEGSKA (reference sequence). CDR3 length: 13 amino acids. CDR3 sequence: CSASSSGTDTQYF. The CDR3 bases are TGCAGTGCTAGCTCTTCAGGCACAGATACGCAGTATTTT.

In this sample, this clonotype turned up many times. This chain links TRBV15 with TRBJ1-1; D remains ambiguous. This CDR3 is built from 14 residues. Trimming cost V 2 bases and J 1 base, with 8 bases left between them. Germline CDR1 is LNHNV and CDR2 is YYDKDF (reference sequence). The CDR3 DNA reads as TGTGCCACCAGCAGATCCGCAGGGAACACTGAAGCTTTCTTT. This encodes CATSRSAGNTEAFF.

This clonotype has at least ten counts. This chain links TRBV5-1 with TRBJ2-3; D gene uncertain. CDR3 length: 15 residues. The germline V gene has CDR1 SGHRS and CDR2 YFSETQ. The V and J ends lost 3 bases and 2 bases respectively, with 13 bases between them. The CDR3 DNA reads TGCGCCAGCAGCTCCAAACCGATTTTCACAGATACGCAGTATTTT. Its protein is CASSSKPIFTDTQYF.

This clonotype was detected many times. The chain joins TRBV14 to TRBJ2-1; 8 bases match TRBD2. The CDR3 runs to 15 residues. Germline CDR1 reads SGHDN; CDR2 reads FVKESK. The V gene end was trimmed by 2 bases and the J gene end by 1 base; junction bases not matched to a gene: 1. The CDR3 coding sequence is TGTGCCAGCAGCCAAATAGCGGGGTCCTACAATGAGCAGTTCTTC. Its translation is CASSQIAGSYNEQFF.

The V and J genes are TRBV20-1 and TRBJ2-2, with TRBD1 as a possible D gene (5 bases). Trimming stripped 1 base from V and 1 base from J, with 7 bases between. The V gene's germline CDR1 is DFQATT and CDR2 SNEGSKA (reference sequence). This CDR3 spans 14 amino acids. DNA for the CDR3: TGCAGTGCTAGAGCTAGGGGGAACACCGGGGAGCTGTTTTTT. As protein: CSARARGNTGELFF.

The chain links TRBV5-4 to TRBJ2-3; 8 bases fit TRBD2. The CDR3 consists of 16 residues. Germline CDR1 and CDR2: SGHNT and YYREEE (reference sequence). V trimming: 3 bases; J trimming: 0 bases; junction bases outside the gene matches: 6. The CDR3 loop is CASSYRRGGSTDTQYF. In DNA, the CDR3 is TGTGCCAGCAGCTACCGCCGGGGGGGGAGCACAGATACGCAGTATTTT.

This clonotype turned up a few times. The V call is TRBV5-1, the J call TRBJ2-7, with D maybe TRBD2 (5 bases). With 2 bases removed from V and 6 bases from J, the gap between germline ends came to 12 bases. Germline lookup yields CDR1 SGHRS and CDR2 YFSETQ. There are 13 residues in the CDR3. For the CDR3, the DNA is TGCGCCAGCAGCTTTATCGGGAATGGCGAGCAGTACGTC. Translation: CASSFIGNGEQYV.

This chain joins TRBV24-1 and TRBJ1-6; D is unresolved. The CDR3 loop spans 11 amino acids. V was clipped by 4 bases and J by 10 bases, with 4 bases between them. Germline V gives CDR1 KGHDR, CDR2 SFDVKD. The CDR3 nucleotides read TGTGCCACCAGTGAACAATCACCCCTCCACTTT. Its translation: CATSEQSPLHF.

This clonotype showed up many times. The V and J genes are TRBV24-1 and TRBJ1-2; possibly TRBD1 for D (5 bases). Trimming cost V 4 bases and J 0 bases, with 11 bases left between them. The CDR3 spans 15 residues. Germline CDR1 KGHDR, CDR2 SFDVKD. The CDR3 is CATSDSGTANYGYTF. CDR3 nucleotide sequence: TGTGCCACCAGTGACTCCGGGACGGCTAACTATGGCTACACCTTC.

This clonotype has more than one count but fewer than ten. This chain links TRBV7-3 with TRBJ2-7; D gene uncertain. V was shortened by 2 bases and J by 0 bases, with 11 bases between the two germline ends. Looked up from germline, CDR1 is SGHTA and CDR2 is FQGTGA. The CDR3 runs 15 residues. The CDR3 region is CASSLGSHFSYEQYF. The CDR3 DNA follows: TGTGCCAGCAGCTTAGGCAGCCATTTCTCCTACGAGCAGTACTTC.

This clonotype has a handful of counts. The J gene is TRBJ1-1, the V gene TRBV5-6, with D perhaps TRBD1 (5 bases). Trimming removed 1 base at V and 4 bases at J, with 5 bases between. This CDR3 contains 12 residues. Germline lookup yields CDR1 SGHDT and CDR2 YYEEEE. CDR3 in amino acids: CASSLQGTEAFF. The CDR3 DNA sequence: TGTGCCAGCAGCTTGCAGGGCACTGAAGCTTTCTTT. Using reference TRBV5-6 and TRBJ1-1 for the parts outside the CDR3, the full variable domain is DAGVTQSPTHLIKTRGQQVTLRCSPKSGHDTVSWYQQALGQGPQFIFQYYEEEERQRGNFPDRFSGHQFPNYSSELNVNALLLGDSALYLCASSLQGTEAFFGQGTRLTVV.

This sequence joins TRBV6-2 or TRBV6-3 and TRBJ2-1; possible D gene TRBD1, 5 bases. This CDR3 has 15 residues. Trimming took off 7 bases at V and 0 bases at J, with 13 bases between the two ends. Germline CDR1 MNHEY, CDR2 SVGEGT. In DNA, the CDR3 is TGTGCCAGCACGAGACAGCCGAGCTCCTACAATGAGCAGTTCTTC. It is translated as CASTRQPSSYNEQFF.

This sequence joins TRBV20-1 and TRBJ2-5; D unclear. Germline CDR1 is DFQATT and CDR2 is SNEGSKA (reference sequence). With 5 bases removed from V and 1 base from J, the gap between germline ends came to 14 bases. CDR3 length: 14 amino acids. CDR3: CSAALLGFQETQYF. The CDR3 DNA reads TGCAGTGCTGCCTTGCTCGGATTCCAAGAGACCCAGTACTTC.

This clonotype came up a few times. In DNA, the CDR3 is TGTGCCATCAGTGTGGGACAGGGACAATTCTCTGGAAACACCATATATTTT. Its translation is CAISVGQGQFSGNTIYF. The chain has TRBV10-3 and TRBJ1-3; 9 nucleotides agree with TRBD1. CDR1 and CDR2 (germline): ENHRY, SYGVKD. The CDR3 has 17 residues. With 4 bases clipped from V and 0 bases from J, the junction kept 7 bases outside the gene matches.

The chain is built from TRBV6-2 or TRBV6-3 and TRBJ2-2; tentatively, D is TRBD2 (6 bases). The CDR3 is 16 amino acids. V was pared by 4 bases and J by 2 bases, with 14 bases between. Germline V gene sequence: CDR1 MNHEY, CDR2 SVGEGT. The CDR3 sequence: CASSSWVAANTGELFF. The CDR3 DNA reads as TGTGCCAGCAGTTCTTGGGTAGCGGCTAACACCGGGGAGCTGTTTTTT.

This clonotype appeared a few times. The V call is TRBV10-1, the J call TRBJ2-1; 10 nucleotides line up with TRBD2. V lost 4 bases and J lost 7; bases outside the gene matches: 7. CDR3 size: 15 residues. Germline V gene data show CDR1 as WNHNN and CDR2 as SYGVQD (reference sequence). The CDR3 sequence: CASSASGGYWNEQFF. The CDR3 nucleotides are TGCGCCAGCAGTGCTAGCGGGGGCTACTGGAATGAGCAGTTCTTC.

V gene TRBV12-3 or TRBV12-4 combines with J gene TRBJ2-2; a possible D gene is TRBD2 (5 bases). The V end was cut by 3 bases, the J end by 5 bases, with 13 bases between. This CDR3 is built from 15 residues. CDR3 DNA sequence: TGTGCCAGCAGTTTTCCGGGCGGGCGGACCGGGGAGCTGTTTTTT. Translated, it gives CASSFPGGRTGELFF.

This clonotype showed up many times. The V call is TRBV5-5, the J call TRBJ1-2; D call uncertain. V was trimmed by 7 bases and J by 12 bases, leaving 19 bases between them. The CDR3 is 12 amino acids. Germline V CDR1 and CDR2: SGHKS, YYEKEE (reference sequence). CDR3: CASGIFGGVDTF. The DNA of the CDR3 is TGTGCCAGCGGGATATTCGGAGGTGTGGACACCTTC. The variable domain in full, with the rest retrieved from reference TRBV5-5 and TRBJ1-2, is DAGVTQSPTHLIKTRGQQVTLRCSPISGHKSVSWYQQVLGQGPQFIFQYYEKEERGRGNFPDRFSARQFPNYSSELNVNALLLGDSALYLCASGIFGGVDTFGSGTRLTVV.

This clonotype was seen only a few times. The chain uses TRBV10-3 and TRBJ1-1; maybe TRBD1 (6 bases). In germline, CDR1 is ENHRY, CDR2 SYGVKD. CDR3 length: 15 amino acids. V shed 4 bases and J shed 5 bases, with 17 bases lying between them. The CDR3 region has the DNA TGTGCCATCAGTGTGGGTCCTCCAGGGGAGACTGAAGCTTTCTTT. Protein product: CAISVGPPGETEAFF.

This clonotype was detected ten times or more. The J gene is TRBJ2-7, the V gene TRBV5-4, with D possibly being TRBD1 (6 bases). Trimming removed 5 bases from V and 7 bases from J, with 19 bases in between. Germline values: CDR1 SGHNT, CDR2 YYREEE (reference sequence). The CDR3 extends over 14 amino acids. The chain's CDR3 is CASRPGHPKGEQYF. The CDR3 DNA reads as TGTGCCAGCAGACCGGGACATCCAAAAGGGGAGCAGTACTTC.

This clonotype was recorded many times. J is TRBJ1-5 and V is TRBV6-5; 8 positions match TRBD1. Germline lookup yields CDR1 MNHEY and CDR2 SVGAGI. The CDR3 loop spans 14 amino acids. The trim removed 5 bases at V and 5 bases at J, leaving 5 bases unmatched. CDR3 amino acids: CASSADRAHQPQHF. The CDR3, as DNA: TGTGCCAGCAGTGCGGACAGGGCGCATCAGCCCCAGCATTTT.

This clonotype was counted a few times. This chain connects TRBV20-1 to TRBJ1-4; D not resolved. This CDR3 has 10 amino acids. V was pared by 4 bases and J by 6 bases, with 3 bases between. Germline V gene sequence: CDR1 DFQATT, CDR2 SNEGSKA (reference sequence). This chain's CDR3 is CSAKDEKLFF. CDR3 sequence (DNA): TGCAGTGCTAAGGATGAAAAACTGTTTTTT.

This clonotype was detected a few times. The rearrangement links TRBV5-6 to TRBJ2-5; D possibly matches TRBD1 or TRBD2 (5 bases each). Germline assignment: CDR1 SGHDT and CDR2 YYEEEE. Trimming pared 2 bases from V and 6 bases from J, leaving 14 bases between. The CDR3 is 14 amino acids. CDR3 residues: CASSFLDVGQTQYF. CDR3 bases: TGTGCCAGCAGCTTTCTGGACGTGGGACAGACCCAGTACTTC.

Worth noting for this clonotype: A much larger clone lies one base from this, so it may be a read error. CDR3 in amino acids: CASSPQGYTIYF. The DNA for the CDR3 is TGTGCCAGCAGCCCACAGGGATACACCATATATTTT. The chain is built from TRBV7-9 and TRBJ1-3, with D possibly being TRBD1 (6 bases). The V gene's germline CDR1 is SEHNR and CDR2 FQNEAQ (reference sequence). This CDR3 contains 12 residues. Trimming stripped 5 bases from V and 8 bases from J, with 10 bases between.

This chain connects TRBV9 to TRBJ1-2; D remains unclear. The germline V gene has CDR1 SGDLS and CDR2 YYNGEE. V was shortened by 3 bases and J by 8 bases, with 8 bases between the two germline ends. The CDR3 sequence is 11 residues long. The CDR3 reads CASSDLGGYTF. CDR3 sequence (DNA): TGTGCCAGCAGCGACTTAGGCGGCTACACCTTC.

This clonotype came up many times. V is TRBV18 and J is TRBJ2-1, with 7 bases lining up with TRBD2. Germline trimming cut 3 bases from V and 9 bases from J; bases unmatched to any gene: 26. The CDR3 runs to 20 residues. The germline V gene encodes CDR1 KGHSH and CDR2 LQKENI. The CDR3 nucleotides are TGTGCCAGCTCACCTTGGGGATCCGTGGCGGGGGTGCTGGGATTGAGTGAGCAGTTCTTC. Protein product: CASSPWGSVAGVLGLSEQFF.

J is TRBJ1-1 and V is TRBV5-1; 8 nucleotides match TRBD1. The CDR3 spans 15 residues. Germline V gene sequence: CDR1 SGHRS, CDR2 YFSETQ. Trimming took 2 bases from V and 5 from J; bases not matched to a gene: 8. DNA for the CDR3: TGCGCCAGCAGCTTACAGCGGACAGGGAGGACTGAAGCTTTCTTT. This encodes CASSLQRTGRTEAFF. The full variable domain, completed using reference TRBV5-1 and TRBJ1-1, is KAGVTQTPRYLIKTRGQQVTLSCSPISGHRSVSWYQQTPGQGLQFLFEYFSETQRNKGNFPGRFSGRQFSNSRSEMNVSTLELGDSALYLCASSLQRTGRTEAFFGQGTRLTVV.

This clonotype was detected a few times. The rearrangement links TRBV19 to TRBJ1-2; D remains ambiguous. With 5 bases removed from V and 2 bases from J, the gap between germline ends came to 12 bases. The CDR3 length is 14 residues. Per germline, CDR1 LNHDA and CDR2 SQIVND (reference sequence). The CDR3: CASSRGLANYGYTF. CDR3 sequence (DNA): TGTGCCAGTAGTCGAGGGCTTGCGAACTATGGCTACACCTTC.